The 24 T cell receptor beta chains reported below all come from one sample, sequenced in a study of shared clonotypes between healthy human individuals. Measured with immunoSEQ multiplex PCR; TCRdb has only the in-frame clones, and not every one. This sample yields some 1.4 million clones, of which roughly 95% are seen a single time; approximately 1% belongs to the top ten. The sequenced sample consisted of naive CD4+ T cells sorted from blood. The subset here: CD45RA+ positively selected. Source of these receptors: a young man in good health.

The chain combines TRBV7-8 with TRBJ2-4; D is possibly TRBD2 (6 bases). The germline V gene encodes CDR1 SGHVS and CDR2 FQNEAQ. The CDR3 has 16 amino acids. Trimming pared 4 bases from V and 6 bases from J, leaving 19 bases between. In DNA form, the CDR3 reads TGTGCCAGCAGCTCCCGGGGCGGGACGAGGGGAAACATTCAGTACTTC. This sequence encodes CASSSRGGTRGNIQYF.

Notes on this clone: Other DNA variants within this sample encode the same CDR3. The CDR3 loop reads CASSVGSSGNTIYF. In nucleotides, the CDR3 is TGTGCCAGCAGCGTTGGCAGCTCTGGAAACACCATATATTTT. The chain joins TRBV9 to TRBJ1-3, with no clear D. The CDR3 sequence is 14 residues long. The V gene lost 2 bases and the J gene lost 0 bases, with 6 bases spanning the gap. The germline V gene has CDR1 SGDLS and CDR2 YYNGEE.

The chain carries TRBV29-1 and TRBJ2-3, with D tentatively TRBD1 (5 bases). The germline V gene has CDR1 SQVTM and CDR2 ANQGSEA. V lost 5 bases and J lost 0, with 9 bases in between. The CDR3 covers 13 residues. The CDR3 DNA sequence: TGCAGCGTTTGGCAGGGAAGCACAGATACGCAGTATTTT. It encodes CSVWQGSTDTQYF.

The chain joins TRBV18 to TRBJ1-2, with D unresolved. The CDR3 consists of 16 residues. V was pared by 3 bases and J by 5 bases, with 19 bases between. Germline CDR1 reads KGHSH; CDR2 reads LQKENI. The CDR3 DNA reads TGTGCCAGCTCACCGTACTCCCAGGAGACTTGGTATGGCTACACCTTC. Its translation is CASSPYSQETWYGYTF.

As DNA, the CDR3 is TGCAGTGCTAGAGGGCAGGAAGAGCAGTACTTC. Translated, it gives CSARGQEEQYF. The chain has TRBV20-1 and TRBJ2-7, with D unclear. Germline V CDR1 and CDR2: DFQATT, SNEGSKA (reference sequence). The V end was cut by 1 base, the J end by 7 bases, with 8 bases between. CDR3 length equals 11 residues.

The CDR3 here is CASSRRGGRRTEAFF. The CDR3 bases are TGTGCCAGCAGCCGCCGGGGGGGTCGGCGCACTGAAGCTTTCTTT. This chain connects TRBV5-6 to TRBJ1-1, with D possibly matching TRBD1 (5 bases). Germline loops: CDR1 SGHDT, CDR2 YYEEEE. This CDR3 contains 15 residues. Between the trimmed V and J ends, which lost 4 bases and 4 bases, there was a span of 17 bases. The variable domain in full, with the rest retrieved from reference TRBV5-6 and TRBJ1-1, is DAGVTQSPTHLIKTRGQQVTLRCSPKSGHDTVSWYQQALGQGPQFIFQYYEEEERQRGNFPDRFSGHQFPNYSSELNVNALLLGDSALYLCASSRRGGRRTEAFFGQGTRLTVV.

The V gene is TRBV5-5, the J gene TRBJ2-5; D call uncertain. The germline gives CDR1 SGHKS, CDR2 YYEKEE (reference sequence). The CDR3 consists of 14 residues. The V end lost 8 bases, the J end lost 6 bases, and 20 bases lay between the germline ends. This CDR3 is CASPPWESTQTQYF. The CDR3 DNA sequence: TGTGCCAGTCCCCCCTGGGAAAGTACGCAGACCCAGTACTTC. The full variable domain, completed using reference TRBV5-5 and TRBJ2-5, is DAGVTQSPTHLIKTRGQQVTLRCSPISGHKSVSWYQQVLGQGPQFIFQYYEKEERGRGNFPDRFSARQFPNYSSELNVNALLLGDSALYLCASPPWESTQTQYFGPGTRLLVL.

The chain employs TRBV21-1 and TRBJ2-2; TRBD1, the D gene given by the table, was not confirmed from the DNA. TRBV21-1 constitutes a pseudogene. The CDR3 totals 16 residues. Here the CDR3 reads CASSKGTGGDTGELFF. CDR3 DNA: TGTGCCAGCAGCAAAGGGACAGGGGGCGACACCGGGGAGCTGTTTTTT.

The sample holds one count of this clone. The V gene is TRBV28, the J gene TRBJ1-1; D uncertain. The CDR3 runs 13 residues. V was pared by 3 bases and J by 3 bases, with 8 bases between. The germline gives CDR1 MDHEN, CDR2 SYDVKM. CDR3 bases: TGTGCCAGCAGTTTTCCCACGGACACTGAAGCTTTCTTT. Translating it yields CASSFPTDTEAFF. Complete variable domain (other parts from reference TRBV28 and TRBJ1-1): DVKVTQSSRYLVKRTGEKVFLECVQDMDHENMFWYRQDPGLGLRLIYFSYDVKMKEKGDIPEGYSVSREKKERFSLILESASTNQTSMYLCASSFPTDTEAFFGQGTRLTVV.

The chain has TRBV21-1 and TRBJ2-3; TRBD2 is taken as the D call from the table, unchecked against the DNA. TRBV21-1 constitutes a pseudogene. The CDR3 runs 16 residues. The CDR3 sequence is CASSRGTSRGADTQYF. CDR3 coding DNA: TGTGCCAGCAGCAGGGGGACTAGCCGGGGGGCAGATACGCAGTATTTT.

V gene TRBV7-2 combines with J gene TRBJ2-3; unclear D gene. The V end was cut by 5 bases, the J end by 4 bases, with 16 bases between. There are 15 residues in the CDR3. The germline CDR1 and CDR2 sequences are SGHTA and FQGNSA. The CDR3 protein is CASSPSGPRADTQYF. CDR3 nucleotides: TGTGCCAGCAGCCCATCCGGACCCCGCGCAGATACGCAGTATTTT.

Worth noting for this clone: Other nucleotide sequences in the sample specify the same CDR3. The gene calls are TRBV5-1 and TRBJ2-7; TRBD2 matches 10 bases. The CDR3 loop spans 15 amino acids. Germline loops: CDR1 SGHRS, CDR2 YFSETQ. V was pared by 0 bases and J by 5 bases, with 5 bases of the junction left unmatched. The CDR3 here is CASSLELAGVDEQYF. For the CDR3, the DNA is TGCGCCAGCAGCTTGGAGCTAGCGGGAGTTGACGAGCAGTACTTC.

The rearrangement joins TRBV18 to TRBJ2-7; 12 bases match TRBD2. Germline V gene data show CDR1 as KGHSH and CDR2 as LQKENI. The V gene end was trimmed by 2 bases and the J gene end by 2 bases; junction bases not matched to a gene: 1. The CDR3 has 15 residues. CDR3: CASSPGTSGPYEQYF. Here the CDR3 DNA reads TGTGCCAGCTCACCAGGGACTAGCGGGCCCTACGAGCAGTACTTC.

CDR3 residues: CASSLAERANYGYTF. Here the CDR3 DNA reads TGTGCCAGCAGCTTAGCGGAAAGGGCTAACTATGGCTACACCTTC. The chain carries TRBV7-9 and TRBJ1-2, with unresolved D. The germline CDR1 and CDR2 sequences are SEHNR and FQNEAQ (reference sequence). Trimming pared 0 bases from V and 0 bases from J, leaving 8 bases between. The CDR3 is 15 residues long.

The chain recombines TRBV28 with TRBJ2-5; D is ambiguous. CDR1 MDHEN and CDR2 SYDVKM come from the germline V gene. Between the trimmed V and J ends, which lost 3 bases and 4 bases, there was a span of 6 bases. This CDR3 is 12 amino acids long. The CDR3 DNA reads TGTGCCAGCAGTTTTCTCCCAGAGACCCAGTACTTC. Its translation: CASSFLPETQYF.

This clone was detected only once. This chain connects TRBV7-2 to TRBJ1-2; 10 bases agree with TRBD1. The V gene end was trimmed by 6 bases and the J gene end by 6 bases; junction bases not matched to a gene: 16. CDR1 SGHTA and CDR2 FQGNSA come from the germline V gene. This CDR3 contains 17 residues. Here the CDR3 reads CASSLRVKTGGAHGYTF. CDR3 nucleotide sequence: TGTGCCAGCAGTTTAAGGGTAAAGACAGGGGGCGCGCATGGCTACACCTTC.

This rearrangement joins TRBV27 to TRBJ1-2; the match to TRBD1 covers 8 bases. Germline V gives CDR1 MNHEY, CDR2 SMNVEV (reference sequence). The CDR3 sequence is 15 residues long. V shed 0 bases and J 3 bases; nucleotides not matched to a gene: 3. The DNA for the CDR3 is TGTGCCAGCAGTTTATCTCGGACAGGGCACTATGGCTACACCTTC. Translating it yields CASSLSRTGHYGYTF.

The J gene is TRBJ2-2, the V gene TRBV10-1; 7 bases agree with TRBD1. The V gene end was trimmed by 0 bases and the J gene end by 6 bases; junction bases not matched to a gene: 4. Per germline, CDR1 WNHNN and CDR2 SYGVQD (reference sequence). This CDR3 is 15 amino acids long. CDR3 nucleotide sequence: TGCGCCAGCAGTGAGTCAAGACAGGGAGCCGGGGAGCTGTTTTTT. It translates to CASSESRQGAGELFF.

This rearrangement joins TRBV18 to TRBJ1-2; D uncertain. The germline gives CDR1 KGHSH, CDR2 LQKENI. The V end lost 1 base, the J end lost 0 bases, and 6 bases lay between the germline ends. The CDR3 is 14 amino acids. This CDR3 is CASSPQLANYGYTF. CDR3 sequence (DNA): TGTGCCAGCTCACCACAATTAGCTAACTATGGCTACACCTTC.

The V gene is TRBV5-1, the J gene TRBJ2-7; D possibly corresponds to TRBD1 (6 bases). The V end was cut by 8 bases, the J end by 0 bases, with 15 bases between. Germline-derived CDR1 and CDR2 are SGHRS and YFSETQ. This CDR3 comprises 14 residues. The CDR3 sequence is CASSRGTSSYEQYF. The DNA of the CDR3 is TGCGCCAGTTCTAGGGGGACCAGCTCCTACGAGCAGTACTTC.

The CDR3 reads CASSLDGRYYEQYF. The CDR3 DNA reads TGTGCCAGCAGCTTAGATGGCAGATACTACGAGCAGTACTTC. The V and J genes are TRBV7-9 and TRBJ2-7; the D is unclear. The V end lost 1 base, the J end lost 3 bases, and 10 bases lay between the germline ends. Germline CDR1 and CDR2: SEHNR and FQNEAQ (reference sequence). CDR3 length equals 14 residues.

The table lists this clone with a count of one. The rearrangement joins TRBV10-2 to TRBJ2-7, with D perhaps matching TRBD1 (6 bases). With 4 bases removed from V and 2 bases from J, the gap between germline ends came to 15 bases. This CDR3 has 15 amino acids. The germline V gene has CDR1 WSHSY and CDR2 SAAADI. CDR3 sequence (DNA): TGCGCCAGCAGTGTCGAACAGGGCATGACCTACGAGCAGTACTTC. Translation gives CASSVEQGMTYEQYF.

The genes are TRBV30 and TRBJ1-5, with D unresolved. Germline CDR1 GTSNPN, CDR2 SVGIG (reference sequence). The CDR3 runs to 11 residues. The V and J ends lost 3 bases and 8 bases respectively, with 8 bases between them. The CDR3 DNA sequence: TGTGCCTGGAGCCATGGGGAGCCCCAGCATTTT. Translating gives CAWSHGEPQHF.

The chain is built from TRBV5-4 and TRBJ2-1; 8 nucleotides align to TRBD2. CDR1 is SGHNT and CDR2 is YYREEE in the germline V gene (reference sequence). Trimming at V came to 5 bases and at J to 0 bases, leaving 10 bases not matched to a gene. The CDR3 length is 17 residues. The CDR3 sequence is CASSRVVAGGSYNEQFF. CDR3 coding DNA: TGTGCCAGCAGTCGTGTCGTCGCGGGAGGCTCCTACAATGAGCAGTTCTTC.